This T cell receptor (beta chain) originates from a study of shared clonotypes between healthy human individuals. Study-wide results and caveats: Non-shared clonotypes were found to have lower generation probabilities than the clonotypes that were shared by all four of the sorted-subset donors.

In its sample, this clone was seen once. The antigen remains undetermined. Repertoires were generated with immunoSEQ multiplex PCR, while TCRdb's copy carries only in-frame clones and drops some. Here the sample spans about 1.9 million clones, about 94% being singletons. CD45RO-negative, CCR7-selected cells formed the naive CD8 fraction, which excluded terminally differentiated effector memory CD45RA+ cells. The sequenced sample consisted of naive CD8+ T cells from PBMCs. The clonotype originates from a man aged 18 to 30 in good health. Some clones in this sample may be carry-over from other donors' samples.

The CDR3 DNA is TGTGCCAGCAGTAGGCTAGCGGGAGTGTCTGATACGCAGTATTTT. It yields the protein CASSRLAGVSDTQYF. The V and J genes are TRBV28 and TRBJ2-3; 10 bases fit TRBD2. The ends lost 5 bases at V and 6 bases at J; junction bases unmatched: 8. CDR3 length: 15 amino acids. The germline V gene encodes CDR1 MDHEN and CDR2 SYDVKM.